The 7 T cell receptor beta chains listed next were all sequenced from one sample in a study of cytomegalovirus exposure and HLA in healthy donors. Both 60 Vbeta primers and 13 Jbeta primers went into the PCR. Data came from immunoSEQ multiplex PCR; TCRdb stores just in-frame clones and leaves some out. The sample has approximately 200,000 clones, around 79% seen once; the top ten hold roughly 0.22%. The sequencing input was PBMCs. The receptors were gathered from a girl aged 2 to 9 in good health and CMV-seronegative.

The chain links TRBV5-1 to TRBJ1-4; 9 positions agree with TRBD1. CDR1 and CDR2 (germline): SGHRS, YFSETQ. Trimming took 0 bases from V and 10 from J; bases not matched to a gene: 7. The CDR3 spans 15 residues. DNA for the CDR3: TGCGCCAGCAGCTTGGACCGGACAGGGGCAGGAAAACTGTTTTTT. As protein: CASSLDRTGAGKLFF.

The chain uses TRBV6-5 and TRBJ2-1; 10 nucleotides match TRBD2. Germline CDR1 MNHEY, CDR2 SVGAGI. The CDR3 spans 13 residues. Trimming cost V 5 bases and J 15 bases; bases outside gene matches: 10. This chain's CDR3 is CASSNPSGSVLFF. The CDR3 DNA follows: TGTGCCAGCAGTAATCCTAGCGGGAGTGTGTTGTTCTTC.

This chain connects TRBV11-2 to TRBJ2-2; tentative D call: TRBD2 (5 bases). CDR3 length: 17 residues. Trimming removed 2 bases from V and 3 bases from J, with 16 bases in between. CDR1 is SGHAT, CDR2 FQNNGV, per germline. Here the CDR3 DNA reads TGTGCCAGCAGCTTAAGGTCCCGGTGGCGGGACACCGGGGAGCTGTTTTTT. This sequence encodes CASSLRSRWRDTGELFF.

This chain joins TRBV6-6 and TRBJ2-2; weak D call: TRBD1 (6 bases). V was shortened by 4 bases and J by 2 bases, with 14 bases between the two germline ends. The CDR3 has 16 residues. Germline CDR1 is MNHNY and CDR2 is SVGAGI (reference sequence). The CDR3, as DNA: TGTGCCAGCAGTTGGCGGCAGGGGATTAACACCGGGGAGCTGTTTTTT. Translating it yields CASSWRQGINTGELFF.

The chain joins TRBV19 to TRBJ2-1; a weak D match, TRBD2 (6 bases). The CDR3 is 12 amino acids. CDR1 is LNHDA and CDR2 is SQIVND in the germline V gene (reference sequence). V lost 6 bases and J lost 8, with 11 bases in between. CDR3 sequence reads: CASSPGLYEQFF. DNA for the CDR3: TGTGCCAGTAGCCCGGGACTTTATGAGCAGTTCTTC. Based on the CDR3 plus reference TRBV19 and TRBJ2-1, the full variable domain is DGGITQSPKYLFRKEGQNVTLSCEQNLNHDAMYWYRQDPGQGLRLIYYSQIVNDFQKGDIAEGYSVSREKKESFPLTVTSAQKNPTAFYLCASSPGLYEQFFGPGTRLTVL.

J is TRBJ2-2 and V is TRBV5-1, with D tentatively TRBD2 (5 bases). Germline CDR1 is SGHRS and CDR2 is YFSETQ. Trimming took 0 bases from V and 3 from J, leaving 9 bases between them. The CDR3 sequence is 15 residues long. CDR3 residues: CASSLGEWDTGELFF. The CDR3 DNA is TGCGCCAGCAGCTTGGGGGAGTGGGACACCGGGGAGCTGTTTTTT. The whole variable domain, filled in from reference TRBV5-1 and TRBJ2-2, reads KAGVTQTPRYLIKTRGQQVTLSCSPISGHRSVSWYQQTPGQGLQFLFEYFSETQRNKGNFPGRFSGRQFSNSRSEMNVSTLELGDSALYLCASSLGEWDTGELFFGEGSRLTVL.

CDR3 region: CASSEVRGAPTYNEQFF. Here the CDR3 DNA reads TGTGCCAGCAGTGAAGTTCGGGGAGCCCCAACCTACAATGAGCAGTTCTTC. This rearrangement joins TRBV6-1 to TRBJ2-1; a weak D match, TRBD2 (5 bases). This CDR3 is built from 17 residues. Germline CDR1 MNHNS, CDR2 SASEGT. V was shortened by 1 base and J by 2 bases, with 15 bases between the two germline ends.